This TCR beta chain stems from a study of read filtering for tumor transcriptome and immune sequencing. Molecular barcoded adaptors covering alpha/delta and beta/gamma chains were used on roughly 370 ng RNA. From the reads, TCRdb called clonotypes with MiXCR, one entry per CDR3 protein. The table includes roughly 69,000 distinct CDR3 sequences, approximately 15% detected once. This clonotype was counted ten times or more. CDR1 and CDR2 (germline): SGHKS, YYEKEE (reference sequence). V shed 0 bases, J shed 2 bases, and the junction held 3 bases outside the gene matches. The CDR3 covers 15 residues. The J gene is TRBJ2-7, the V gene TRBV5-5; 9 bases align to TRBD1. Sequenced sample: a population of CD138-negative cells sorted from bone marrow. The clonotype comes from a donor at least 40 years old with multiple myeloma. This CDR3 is CASSLEGQGTYEQYF. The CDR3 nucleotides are TGTGCCAGCAGCTTGGAGGGACAGGGTACCTACGAGCAGTACTTC. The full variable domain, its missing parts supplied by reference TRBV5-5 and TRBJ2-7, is DAGVTQSPTHLIKTRGQQVTLRCSPISGHKSVSWYQQVLGQGPQFIFQYYEKEERGRGNFPDRFSARQFPNYSSELNVNALLLGDSALYLCASSLEGQGTYEQYFGPGTRLTVT.